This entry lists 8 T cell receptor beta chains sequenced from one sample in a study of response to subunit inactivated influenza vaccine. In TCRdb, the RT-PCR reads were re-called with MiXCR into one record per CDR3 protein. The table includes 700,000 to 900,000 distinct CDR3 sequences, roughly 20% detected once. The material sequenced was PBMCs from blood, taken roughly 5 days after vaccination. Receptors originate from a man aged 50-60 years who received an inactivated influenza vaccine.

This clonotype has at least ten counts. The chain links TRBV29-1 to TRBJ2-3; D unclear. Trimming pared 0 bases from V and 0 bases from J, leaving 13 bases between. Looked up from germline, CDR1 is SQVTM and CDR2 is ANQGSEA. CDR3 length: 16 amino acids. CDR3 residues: CSVEDQLETSTDTQYF. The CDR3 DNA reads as TGCAGCGTTGAAGATCAGCTAGAAACTAGCACAGATACGCAGTATTTT.

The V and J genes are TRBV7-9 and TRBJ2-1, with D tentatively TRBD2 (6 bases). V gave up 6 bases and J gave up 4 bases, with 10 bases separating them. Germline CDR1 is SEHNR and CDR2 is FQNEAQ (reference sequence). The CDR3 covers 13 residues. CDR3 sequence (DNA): TGTGCCAGCAGGCCGGGACTGTACAATGAGCAGTTCTTC. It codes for CASRPGLYNEQFF. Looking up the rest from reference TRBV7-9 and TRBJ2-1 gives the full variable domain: DTGVSQNPRHKITKRGQNVTFRCDPISEHNRLYWYRQTLGQGPEFLTYFQNEAQLEKSRLLSDRFSAERPKGSFSTLEIQRTEQGDSAMYLCASRPGLYNEQFFGPGTRLTVL.

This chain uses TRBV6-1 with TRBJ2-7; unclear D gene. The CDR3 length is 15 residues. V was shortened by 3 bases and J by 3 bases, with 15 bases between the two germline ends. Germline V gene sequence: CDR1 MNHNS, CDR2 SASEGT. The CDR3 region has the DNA TGTGCCAGCAGTGAGTCTACACTTGAAATCTACGAGCAGTACTTC. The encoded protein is CASSESTLEIYEQYF.

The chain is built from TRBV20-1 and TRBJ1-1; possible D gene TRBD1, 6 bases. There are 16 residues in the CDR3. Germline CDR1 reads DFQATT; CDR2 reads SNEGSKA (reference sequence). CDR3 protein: CRGQGTAFGRVTEAFF. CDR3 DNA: TGCCGAGGGCAGGGGACGGCTTTTGGTCGTGTCACTGAAGCTTTCTTT.

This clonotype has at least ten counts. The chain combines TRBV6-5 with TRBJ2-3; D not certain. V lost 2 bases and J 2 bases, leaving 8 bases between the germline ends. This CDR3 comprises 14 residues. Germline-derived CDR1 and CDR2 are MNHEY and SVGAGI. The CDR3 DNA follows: TGTGCCAGCAGTTACCGGGCCCTCACAGATACGCAGTATTTT. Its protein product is CASSYRALTDTQYF.

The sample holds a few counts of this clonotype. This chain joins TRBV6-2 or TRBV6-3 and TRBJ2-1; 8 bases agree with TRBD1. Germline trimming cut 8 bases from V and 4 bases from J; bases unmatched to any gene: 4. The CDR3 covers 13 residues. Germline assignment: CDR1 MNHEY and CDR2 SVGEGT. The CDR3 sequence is CASLDRDYNEQFF. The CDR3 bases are TGTGCCAGCCTGGACAGGGATTACAATGAGCAGTTCTTC.

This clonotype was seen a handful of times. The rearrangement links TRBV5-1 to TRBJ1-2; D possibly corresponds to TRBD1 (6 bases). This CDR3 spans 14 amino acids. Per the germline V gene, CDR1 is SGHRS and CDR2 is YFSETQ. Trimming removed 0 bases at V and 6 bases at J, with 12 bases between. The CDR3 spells CASSLGQGMHGYTF. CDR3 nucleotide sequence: TGCGCCAGCAGCTTGGGGCAGGGGATGCATGGCTACACCTTC.

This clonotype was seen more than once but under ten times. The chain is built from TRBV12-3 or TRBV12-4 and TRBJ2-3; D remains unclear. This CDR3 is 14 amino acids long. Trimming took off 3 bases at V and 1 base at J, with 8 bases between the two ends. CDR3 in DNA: TGTGCCAGCAGTTTCGTGAAGGGCACAGATACGCAGTATTTT. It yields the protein CASSFVKGTDTQYF.